This TCR beta chain was documented in a study of blood T cells in healthy people across ages. This clonotype was recorded a few times. The antigen is undetermined. It was with a sample-barcoded 5' primer and a J-beta primer mix that a second PCR of about 7 to 12 cycles was run. With 12 random nucleotides, a template-switch adaptor tagged each individual cDNA molecule. Every individual sample yielded 2.5 million or more paired-end reads (each containing CDR3). In TCRdb, the 5' RACE reads were re-called with MiXCR into one record per CDR3 protein. This table has about 900,000 distinct CDR3 sequences, around 62% appearing once. Study results and limitations: Conclusively comparing naive with antigen-experienced cells was impossible with unsorted PBMCs.

The germline V and J ends were trimmed by 8 bases and 3 bases, with 13 bases remaining between them. The V gene's germline CDR1 is MNHEY and CDR2 SVGAGI. CDR3 length: 14 residues. The receptor was isolated from a man aged 25-45 years in good health. Sequencing was carried out using blood. The rearrangement uses TRBV6-5 and TRBJ1-4; D possibly corresponds to TRBD1 (5 bases). DNA for the CDR3: TGTGCCAGCGCTCATTGGGGGTCTAATGAAAAACTGTTTTTT. Translation gives CASAHWGSNEKLFF.